This T cell receptor (beta chain) is drawn from a study of blood T cell repertoires in COVID-19. In the original processing: Estimates of nucleated cell counts were drawn from the amplification of reference gene primers. Using immunoSEQ multiplex PCR, the repertoire was profiled, and TCRdb retains in-frame clones only, with some absent. V and J calls and clone size are as listed in that table; D and trimming were resolved from the DNA. The data show roughly 200,000 clones, roughly 90% seen once. Residents of 24 US areas, aged 18 to 89 years, made up the participants. Clinical histories supplied by participants themselves formed the basis of cohort assignment. Germline CDR1 SGHAT, CDR2 FQNNGV. V lost 5 bases to trimming and J lost 0 bases, with 12 bases between them. The CDR3 sequence is 15 residues long.

The chain has TRBV11-2 and TRBJ2-3; D is uncertain. This sequence was found in a man younger than 35 with acute COVID-19. Sequencing was carried out using PBMCs or T cells enriched from blood (not recorded which). In DNA form, the CDR3 reads TGTGCCAGCAGCCGAACCGTAACTAGCACAGATACGCAGTATTTT. This translates into CASSRTVTSTDTQYF. Complete variable domain (other parts from reference TRBV11-2 and TRBJ2-3): EAGVAQSPRYKIIEKRQSVAFWCNPISGHATLYWYQQILGQGPKLLIQFQNNGVVDDSQLPKDRFSAERLKGVDSTLKIQPAKLEDSAVYLCASSRTVTSTDTQYFGPGTRLTVL.